This TCR beta chain was observed in a study of blood T cell repertoires in COVID-19. About the study: Sites in the United States, Italy and Spain provided acute and convalescent COVID-19 samples. Sources were T cells, B-cell-depleted T cells, or PBMCs; the material itself was cDNA or gDNA.

Unmatched junction bases numbered 7, after V lost 6 bases and J lost 2 bases. The V gene's germline CDR1 is MNHEY and CDR2 SMNVEV (reference sequence). This CDR3 region has 15 residues. In the original analysis: Scientists estimated how many nucleated cells there were by amplifying reference gene primers. Clones were read by immunoSEQ multiplex PCR, and TCRdb kept only the in-frame ones, dropping some. Clone size and the V and J calls come from that table; the DNA yielded D and trimming. The data hold approximately 200,000 clones, with 75% to 90% observed a single time. The receptor was derived from a man aged 30 to 39 with acute or convalescent COVID-19. The sequenced sample was peripheral blood. This rearrangement joins TRBV27 to TRBJ2-1; TRBD1 aligns across 7 bases. The CDR3 DNA reads TGTGCCAGCAGCGGTACTGGACAGGCCTACAATGAGCAGTTCTTC. Protein product: CASSGTGQAYNEQFF.